The sequence of this T cell receptor (beta chain) was determined in a study of T cell changes during pregnancy in multiple sclerosis (dated by TCRdb to the late 2010s). Regarding the research as a whole: Changes in the T cell repertoire over the course of pregnancy were examined in this study in women with multiple sclerosis.

The CDR3 measures 14 amino acids from cysteine to phenylalanine. CDR3 DNA is the only sequence kept; it has 42 bases, read in frame from the first base. CDR1 and CDR2, looked up from the germline V gene, are SGHTA and FQGNSA. V sheds 5 bases and J sheds 3 bases, leaving 13 bases between their ends. To prepare the library, the immunoSEQ multiplex PCR assay was applied. Sourced from immuneACCESS, this table was stored by TCRdb with only in-frame sequences that have V and J called. A share of the clones is absent; for the studies checked, an unresolved V gene accounts for under half, and the remainder has no known explanation. The sample data list just under 45,000 clones, and about 95% of these were observed just once. The ten largest clones take up roughly 0.9% of the sample. On this clone itself: The antigen it recognizes is unknown. Within one base of it there is no much larger clone, and no base qualities were kept.

The sequence is built from TRBV7-2 and TRBJ1-1; the D gene remains uncertain. This clonotype was obtained from a female donor with multiple sclerosis, enrolled in a pregnancy study. The specimen was peripheral blood, collected in the second trimester of pregnancy. The CDR3 is CASSPEAGYTEAFF. The bases are TGTGCCAGCAGCCCCGAGGCGGGGTACACTGAAGCTTTCTTT.